These T cell receptor beta chains were read from a single sample in a study of T cell changes during pregnancy in multiple sclerosis. Here immunoSEQ multiplex PCR was the method, and the copy in TCRdb shows in-frame clones only, minus some. Of tens of thousands of clones listed, about nine tenths are singletons. The material sequenced was peripheral blood, taken in the third trimester of pregnancy. The receptor source for this set is a female donor in good health, enrolled as a control in a pregnancy study. Both conserved end residues are part of each CDR3. D genes are given only for firm matches. Rows give clone size only sometimes, using once, few, many, or a class for an expanded clone.

clone_size	v_call	j_call	d_call	cdr3_aa	cdr3_nt
.	TRBV4-1	TRBJ1-2	TRBD1	CASSRPGQDYGYTF	TGCGCCAGCAGCCGACCGGGACAGGACTATGGCTACACCTTC
.	TRBV7-2	TRBJ2-7	.	CASSLFPWASYEQYF	TGTGCCAGCAGCTTATTCCCGTGGGCCTCCTACGAGCAGTACTTC
.	TRBV4-1	TRBJ2-5	.	CASSPGLQETQYF	TGCGCCAGCAGCCCGGGACTCCAAGAGACCCAGTACTTC
once	TRBV5-1	TRBJ2-7	TRBD1	CASSFWTGASYEQYF	TGCGCCAGCAGCTTCTGGACAGGGGCCTCCTACGAGCAGTACTTC
.	TRBV5-1	TRBJ2-7	TRBD1	CASSWDTGAVYEQYF	TGCGCCAGCAGCTGGGACACAGGGGCGGTTTACGAGCAGTACTTC
.	TRBV10-3	TRBJ1-1	TRBD1	CAISITGGDTEAFF	TGTGCCATCAGTATTACAGGGGGTGACACTGAAGCTTTCTTT
.	TRBV27	TRBJ1-1	.	CASSLKGWSNTEAFF	TGTGCCAGCAGTTTAAAGGGGTGGTCGAACACTGAAGCTTTCTTT
.	TRBV19	TRBJ2-3	.	CASNPARTDTQYF	TGTGCCAGTAACCCCGCCAGAACGGATACGCAGTATTTT
.	TRBV19	TRBJ2-5	TRBD2	CASSSPSGSRKTQYF	TGTGCCAGTAGTTCCCCAAGCGGGAGCCGGAAGACCCAGTACTTC
once	TRBV29-1	TRBJ2-1	.	CSVGNSPNEQFF	TGCAGCGTTGGGAACAGCCCCAATGAGCAGTTCTTC
.	TRBV7-3	TRBJ1-1	TRBD1	CASSLTGTGANTEAFF	TGTGCCAGCAGCTTAACAGGGACAGGTGCGAACACTGAAGCTTTCTTT
.	TRBV6-6	TRBJ1-4	.	CASSSHMEEKLFF	TGTGCCAGCAGCTCGCACATGGAGGAAAAACTGTTTTTT
.	TRBV5-5	TRBJ1-1	.	CASSLALVTATEAFF	TGTGCCAGCAGCTTGGCCTTGGTGACAGCAACTGAAGCTTTCTTT
.	TRBV7-8	TRBJ2-5	.	CASSLRRQETQYF	TGTGCCAGCAGCTTAAGGAGGCAAGAGACCCAGTACTTC
.	TRBV6-5	TRBJ1-1	TRBD1	CASRLTGVYTEAFF	TGTGCCAGCAGACTCACAGGGGTCTACACTGAAGCTTTCTTT
.	TRBV7-8	TRBJ1-1	TRBD1	CASSPQDRVAFF	TGTGCCAGCAGCCCCCAGGACAGGGTGGCTTTCTTT
.	TRBV6-6	TRBJ1-6	TRBD1	CASSYRDRRSPLHF	TGTGCCAGCAGTTACAGGGACAGGCGTTCACCCCTCCACTTT
.	TRBV4-1	TRBJ2-7	TRBD1	CASSHEGQTTYEQYF	TGCGCCAGCAGCCATGAGGGACAGACAACTTACGAGCAGTACTTC
.	TRBV27	TRBJ1-2	TRBD1	CASSLDRRIYGYTF	TGTGCCAGCAGTTTGGACAGGAGAATCTATGGCTACACCTTC
.	TRBV28	TRBJ1-1	TRBD1	CASSPTGLNWSAFF	TGTGCCAGCAGTCCGACAGGGTTGAACTGGTCAGCTTTCTTT
few	TRBV4-2	TRBJ2-7	TRBD2	CASSLAGGASYEQYF	TGTGCCAGCAGCCTAGCCGGGGGGGCCTCATACGAGCAGTACTTC
.	TRBV28	TRBJ2-2	.	CASTQAVAGSTGELFF	TGTGCCAGCACCCAAGCCGTGGCGGGGAGCACCGGGGAGCTGTTTTTT
.	TRBV7-8	TRBJ2-1	TRBD2	CASSPGKAGYYNEQFF	TGTGCCAGCAGCCCTGGCAAAGCGGGGTACTACAATGAGCAGTTCTTC
.	TRBV11-2	TRBJ2-5	.	CASSPRAGERETQYF	TGTGCCAGCAGCCCTCGCGCGGGCGAGAGGGAGACCCAGTACTTC
.	TRBV6-1	TRBJ1-2	TRBD1	CASQRTGVAYDYTF	TGTGCCAGCCAACGGACAGGGGTGGCCTATGACTACACCTTC
few	TRBV2	TRBJ1-1	.	CASRALRDTEAFF	TGTGCCAGCAGGGCCCTGAGGGACACTGAAGCTTTCTTT
.	TRBV5-1	TRBJ2-1	TRBD2	CASSLGAGAGVVEQFF	TGCGCCAGCAGCTTGGGAGCGGGGGCGGGAGTAGTTGAGCAGTTCTTC
.	TRBV7-2	TRBJ2-5	.	CASSNNFGTQYF	TGTGCCAGCAGCAATAACTTTGGGACCCAGTACTTC
.	TRBV5-6	TRBJ2-7	TRBD1	CASSQPGQGYYEQYF	TGTGCCAGCAGCCAACCCGGACAGGGATATTACGAGCAGTACTTC
.	TRBV7-3	TRBJ1-2	.	CASSLTPDSNYGYTF	TGTGCCAGCAGCTTAACTCCAGACAGTAACTATGGCTACACCTTC
.	TRBV29-1	TRBJ2-3	.	CSVGRGQDTQYF	TGCAGCGTCGGAAGGGGTCAAGATACGCAGTATTTT
.	TRBV7-6	TRBJ2-2	TRBD1	CASSFGTGQIMYTGELFF	TGTGCCAGCAGCTTTGGGACAGGGCAAATCATGTACACCGGGGAGCTGTTTTTT
once	TRBV7-8	TRBJ1-4	.	CASSLGGVNEKLFF	TGTGCCAGCAGCTTAGGCGGCGTTAATGAAAAACTGTTTTTT
.	TRBV5-1	TRBJ2-1	TRBD2	CASSLSSGGRAYNEQFF	TGCGCCAGCAGCTTGTCTTCGGGCGGGAGGGCCTACAATGAGCAGTTCTTC
.	TRBV5-6	TRBJ1-2	.	CASSLYRSYGYTF	TGTGCCAGCAGCTTGTACAGGAGTTATGGCTACACCTTC
.	TRBV2	TRBJ1-1	TRBD1	CASSEGTGVWAFF	TGTGCCAGCAGTGAGGGGACAGGGGTTTGGGCTTTCTTT
.	TRBV5-1	TRBJ2-7	.	CASSLPGVEQYF	TGCGCCAGCAGCTTGCCGGGGGTCGAGCAGTACTTC
.	TRBV4-2	TRBJ2-3	TRBD2	CASRAAGGSDTQYF	TGTGCCAGCAGGGCAGCGGGGGGGTCAGATACGCAGTATTTT
.	TRBV29-1	TRBJ2-1	TRBD2	CSYLGTSGGRRSNEQFF	TGCAGCTACCTAGGGACTAGCGGAGGTAGGAGGAGCAATGAGCAGTTCTTC
once	TRBV28	TRBJ1-1	.	CASSFAQTEAFF	TGTGCCAGCAGTTTTGCGCAAACTGAAGCTTTCTTT
.	TRBV6-6	TRBJ1-2	.	CASSSPNSRATTYTF	TGTGCCAGCAGTTCGCCAAACTCGAGGGCAACAACTTACACCTTC
.	TRBV15	TRBJ2-7	.	CATSRGAGVYEQYF	TGTGCCACCAGCAGAGGGGCAGGGGTATACGAGCAGTACTTC
.	TRBV7-2	TRBJ2-1	.	CASSTPRVSYNEQFF	TGTGCCAGCAGCACGCCCAGGGTCTCCTACAATGAGCAGTTCTTC
.	TRBV2	TRBJ2-1	.	CASSDHKQFF	TGTGCCAGCAGTGACCACAAGCAGTTCTTC
.	TRBV5-1	TRBJ2-1	.	CASSLEDTYNEQFF	TGCGCCAGCAGCTTGGAGGACACTTACAATGAGCAGTTCTTC
once	TRBV15	TRBJ1-4	.	CATRGGATAYNEKLFF	TGTGCCACCAGGGGGGGGGCGACTGCTTACAATGAAAAACTGTTTTTT
.	TRBV28	TRBJ2-1	TRBD2	CASRLAGRKQFF	TGTGCCAGCAGACTAGCGGGAAGAAAGCAGTTCTTC
.	TRBV28	TRBJ2-7	.	CASSLREPHFEQYF	TGTGCCAGCAGTTTAAGGGAGCCGCACTTCGAGCAGTACTTC
once	TRBV6-1	TRBJ2-1	TRBD2	CASSSRLAGVDEQFF	TGTGCCAGCAGCTCTCGACTAGCGGGAGTCGATGAGCAGTTCTTC
.	TRBV27	TRBJ2-1	TRBD2	CASSQTTSGRDNEQFF	TGTGCCAGCAGCCAAACGACTAGCGGGAGGGACAATGAGCAGTTCTTC
once	TRBV30	TRBJ1-4	.	CAWSAHGVREKLFF	TGTGCCTGGAGTGCCCACGGAGTTCGAGAAAAACTGTTTTTT